These 9 T cell receptor beta chains came from one sample sequenced in a study of tissue T cells after allogeneic stem cell transplantation. The table came from immunoSEQ multiplex PCR; TCRdb's copy has only in-frame clones and leaves some out. The profile shows thousands of clones, approximately 47% of them singletons. Time point defined: mouse harvest day 7 after allogeneic transplant. Tail vein injection delivered 10^7 T-cell-depleted bone marrow cells and 10^6 splenic CD5+ T cells. The sequenced sample was gut tissue. These receptors were obtained from a female BALB/c mouse given C57BL/6 T cells with graft-versus-host disease after an allogeneic hematopoietic cell transplant.

A note on this clone: Mouse germline and gene names are used. Coverage ceases 1 residue before the CDR3 finishes, and the germline J gene fills in the end. The chain uses TRBV3 and TRBJ2-2; possibly TRBD1 for D (5 bases). Germline CDR1 SNHLY, CDR2 FYNGKV (reference sequence). V lost 1 base, J lost 4 bases, and 7 bases lay in between. The length of the CDR3 is 14 residues. The CDR3 DNA, read in part, is TGTGCCAGCAGCTTAGGGCAGGGCACCGGGCAGCTCTAC. It encodes CASSLGQGTGQLY. The full CDR3 sequence reads CASSLGQGTGQLYF.

Worth noting for this clone: The gene symbols are mouse symbols. The CDR3 end is not reached by the read, which stops 1 residue before it; the germline J gene fills it in. The rearrangement uses TRBV26 and TRBJ2-7; 9 bases agree with TRBD2. This CDR3 contains 14 residues. After removal of 8 bases from V and 0 bases from J, the junction contained 5 bases not matched to a gene. Germline V gene data show CDR1 as KGHPV and CDR2 as FQNQEV (reference sequence). CDR3 protein: CASRDWESSYEQYF. The CDR3 bases that were read are TGTGCCAGCCGGGACTGGGAGAGCTCCTATGAACAGTAC.

As to this clone: Gene names and germline match the mouse. The read terminates 1 residue before the CDR3 end, so the remaining end is supplied by the germline J gene. This sequence joins TRBV19 and TRBJ2-2; no firm D call. V was trimmed by 1 base and J by 3 bases, leaving 10 bases between them. The germline V gene encodes CDR1 FNHDT and CDR2 SITEND (reference sequence). The CDR3 is made up of 15 amino acids. The part of the CDR3 DNA that was read is TGTGCCAGCAGTATAAAGGGAAGGGACACCGGGCAGCTCTAC. Protein: CASSIKGRDTGQLY. The whole CDR3 is CASSIKGRDTGQLYF. The entire variable domain, with the rest obtained from reference TRBV19 and TRBJ2-2, is as follows: GGIITQTPKFLIGQEGQKLTLKCQQNFNHDTMYWYRQDSGKGLRLIYYSITENDLQKGDLSEGYDASREKKSSFSLTVTSAQKNEMAVFLCASSIKGRDTGQLYFGEGSKLTVL.

For this clone: All gene names here are mouse names. The read ends 1 residue shy of where the CDR3 ends; the end is completed using the germline J gene. The chain recombines TRBV5 with TRBJ1-4, with D perhaps matching TRBD1 (5 bases). Between the trimmed V and J ends, which lost 0 bases and 3 bases, there was a span of 5 bases. CDR3 length equals 14 residues. The germline CDR1 and CDR2 sequences are LGHNA and YNLKQL (reference sequence). CDR3 sequence: CASSQDRANERLFF. The part of the CDR3 DNA that was read is TGTGCCAGCAGCCAAGACAGGGCCAACGAAAGATTATTT.

Of note for this clone: The gene names here belong to mouse. The sequenced fragment ends 1 residue before the CDR3 boundary, so the rest is inferred from the germline J gene. The chain couples TRBV13-2 to TRBJ2-7; D is possibly TRBD1 (6 bases). V was shortened by 7 bases and J by 4 bases, with 15 bases between the two germline ends. Per germline, CDR1 NNHNN and CDR2 SYGAGS (reference sequence). The CDR3 length is 13 residues. The part of the CDR3 DNA that was read is TGTGCCAGCTCTCTCGCGCAGGGGTATGAACAGTAC. Residues: CASSLAQGYEQY. The CDR3 in its entirety is CASSLAQGYEQYF.

This clone came up once. Genes and germline come from the mouse. With the read ending 1 residue before the CDR3 end, the germline J gene is used to fill in that end. This chain connects TRBV1 to TRBJ1-1; the D gene is possibly TRBD1 (5 bases). The length of the CDR3 is 13 residues. CDR1 and CDR2 from the germline V gene are NSQYPW and LRSPGD (reference sequence). Deletions cut 3 bases from V and 1 base from J, with 6 bases between. The sequenced CDR3 bases are TGCACCTGCAGTGCGGGGGAAAACACAGAAGTCTTC. Amino acids: CTCSAGENTEVF. The complete CDR3 sequence is CTCSAGENTEVFF.

This clone has just a few counts. These gene names are mouse names. The CDR3 goes on 1 residue after the read ends, and that part is filled in from the germline J gene. V gene TRBV26 combines with J gene TRBJ2-1, with TRBD2 matching over 8 bases. Germline V gives CDR1 KGHPV, CDR2 FQNQEV (reference sequence). The V gene end was trimmed by 4 bases and the J gene end by 1 base; junction bases not matched to a gene: 3. This CDR3 has 15 residues. The CDR3 reads CASSPGLVNYAEQFF. The covered CDR3 bases are TGTGCCAGCAGTCCGGGACTGGTCAACTATGCTGAGCAGTTC.

This clone has just a few counts. Any gene name here is a mouse gene name. The CDR3 end is not reached by the read, which stops 1 residue before it; the germline J gene fills it in. The chain couples TRBV15 to TRBJ1-1; D perhaps matches TRBD1 (6 bases). Germline V lookup: CDR1 SGHND, CDR2 FRSKSL. Trimming took off 3 bases at V and 4 bases at J, with 15 bases between the two ends. CDR3 length: 15 residues. This chain's CDR3 is CASSFSGARSTEVFF. Partial CDR3 DNA: TGTGCCAGCAGTTTTTCGGGGGCGAGGAGCACAGAAGTCTTC. The variable domain in full, with the rest retrieved from reference TRBV15 and TRBJ1-1, is DAGVTQTPRHEVAEKGQTIILKCEPVSGHNDLFWYRQTKIQGLELLSYFRSKSLMEDGGAFKDRFKAEMLNSSFSTLKIQPTEPKDSAVYLCASSFSGARSTEVFFGKGTRLTVV.

As for this clone: Mouse names are used for the genes. Read data end 1 residue before the CDR3 end; the end is taken from the germline J gene. This chain connects TRBV23 to TRBJ1-1; TRBD1 is the table's D call, not checked against the DNA. This CDR3 comprises 13 residues. CDR1 and CDR2 (germline): KGHTA, FQNQQP. The CDR3 loop reads CSSRQDANTEVFF. The CDR3 DNA, read in part, is TGCTCCAGCAGGCAGGATGCAAACACAGAAGTCTTC.